The 23 T cell receptor beta chains presented below share a single source sample, sequenced in a study of T cell responses to AZD1222 COVID-19 vaccine. Measured with immunoSEQ multiplex PCR; TCRdb has only the in-frame clones, and not every one. Altogether 150,000 to 250,000 clones are present, approximately 90% being singletons, with the ten largest covering roughly 3.5%. The starting material was peripheral blood, obtained 28 days after the second AZD1222 dose. These receptors were collected from an adult who received the AZD1222 COVID-19 vaccine.

This clone was found a few times. The chain joins TRBV15 to TRBJ1-4; perhaps TRBD1 as D (6 bases). The CDR3 runs to 16 residues. V was clipped by 7 bases and J by 5 bases, with 20 bases between them. Looked up from germline, CDR1 is LNHNV and CDR2 is YYDKDF (reference sequence). The CDR3 DNA reads TGTGCCACCATGCGGGGGCGCTGGACGGAAAATGAAAAACTGTTTTTT. Amino acids: CATMRGRWTENEKLFF.

V is TRBV2 and J is TRBJ1-4, with D possibly TRBD1 on 5 matching bases. The V end was cut by 6 bases, the J end by 12 bases, with 14 bases between. The CDR3 length is 12 residues. Germline V lookup: CDR1 SNHLY, CDR2 FYNNEI. CDR3 DNA: TGTGCCAGCAGAGGGGACGGTGGGGAACTGTTTTTT. This translates into CASRGDGGELFF.

The rearrangement links TRBV7-9 to TRBJ1-4, with D hard to call. The length of the CDR3 is 15 residues. Germline lookup yields CDR1 SEHNR and CDR2 FQNEAQ (reference sequence). V gave up 0 bases and J gave up 6 bases, with 11 bases separating them. CDR3 residues: CASSLAGDGYEKLFF. The CDR3 bases are TGTGCCAGCAGCTTAGCAGGAGACGGGTATGAAAAACTGTTTTTT.

The chain has TRBV6-1 and TRBJ2-3; 11 bases are a match to TRBD2. The junction had 6 bases not matched to a gene; V was cut back by 4 bases and J by 3 bases. Germline CDR1 MNHNS, CDR2 SASEGT. The CDR3 is made up of 16 amino acids. As DNA, the CDR3 is TGTGCCAGCAGTGGTATAACTAGCGGGAGAACAGATACGCAGTATTTT. This sequence encodes CASSGITSGRTDTQYF.

The chain couples TRBV19 to TRBJ1-6, with no clear D. The CDR3 is 13 residues long. Looked up from germline, CDR1 is LNHDA and CDR2 is SQIVND (reference sequence). The ends were cut back, 7 bases at V and 6 bases at J, with 10 bases in the middle. As DNA, the CDR3 is TGTGCCAGTACGCGGCAGTTTAATTCACCCCTCCACTTT. It is translated as CASTRQFNSPLHF.

The genes are TRBV7-9 and TRBJ1-4, with D perhaps TRBD1 (5 bases). The CDR3 contains 15 residues. CDR1 and CDR2 (germline): SEHNR, FQNEAQ (reference sequence). V lost 4 bases, J lost 5 bases, and 14 bases lay in between. CDR3 region: CASSSSTDPNEKLFF. In DNA, the CDR3 is TGTGCCAGCAGCTCGTCGACAGACCCGAATGAAAAACTGTTTTTT.

The chain joins TRBV28 to TRBJ2-7, with 9 bases matching TRBD1. The CDR3 consists of 14 residues. CDR1 and CDR2 (germline): MDHEN, SYDVKM. Trimming at V came to 7 bases and at J to 6 bases, leaving 10 bases not matched to a gene. The CDR3: CASTTGTGSREQYF. CDR3 DNA: TGTGCCAGCACAACCGGGACAGGGAGCCGCGAGCAGTACTTC.

The rearrangement links TRBV18 to TRBJ1-2; tentative D call: TRBD1 (6 bases). There are 14 residues in the CDR3. With 4 bases removed from V and 7 bases from J, the gap between germline ends came to 16 bases. CDR1 KGHSH and CDR2 LQKENI come from the germline V gene. The CDR3 DNA follows: TGTGCCAGCTCACGGGGGGCCTACGGATTTGGCTACACCTTC. Amino acid sequence: CASSRGAYGFGYTF.

The rearrangement joins TRBV4-1 to TRBJ2-1, with 8 bases fitting TRBD2. Per germline, CDR1 MGHRA and CDR2 YSYEKL. Losses at the gene ends were 3 bases for V and 6 bases for J; bases not matched to a gene: 4. The CDR3 is 14 residues long. Here the CDR3 DNA reads TGCGCCAGCAGCCACATTGGACTAGCCAATGAGCAGTTCTTC. Residues: CASSHIGLANEQFF.

This clone was detected only a few times. The chain recombines TRBV2 with TRBJ1-5; perhaps TRBD1 as D (6 bases). The CDR3 covers 14 residues. Trimming cost V 5 bases and J 5 bases, with 13 bases left between them. Germline V CDR1 and CDR2: SNHLY, FYNNEI. The CDR3 sequence: CASSNRVRDQPQHF. The CDR3 coding sequence is TGTGCCAGCAGTAACAGGGTGCGGGATCAGCCCCAGCATTTT.

This chain joins TRBV12-1 and TRBJ2-3; TRBD2 is taken as the D call from the table, unchecked against the DNA. TRBV12-1 is a pseudogene segment. The CDR3 runs 17 residues. CDR3 amino acids: CASSRPPTGSSTDTQYF. CDR3 nucleotides: TGTGCCAGCAGCCGCCCCCCGACTGGATCTAGCACAGATACGCAGTATTTT.

The chain combines TRBV6-5 with TRBJ2-7, with 9 bases matching TRBD1. The V segment lost 5 bases and the J segment 1 base; nucleotides outside the gene matches: 6. Germline CDR1 is MNHEY and CDR2 is SVGAGI. This CDR3 is 15 amino acids long. CDR3 sequence (DNA): TGTGCCAGCAGTAATTCCGGGACAGGGTCCTACGAGCAGTACTTC. It translates to CASSNSGTGSYEQYF.

The chain employs TRBV29-1 and TRBJ2-7; D unresolved. The CDR3 covers 12 residues. The V end was cut by 4 bases, the J end by 0 bases, with 7 bases between. Germline values: CDR1 SQVTM, CDR2 ANQGSEA. CDR3 DNA: TGCAGCGTTGGTGCCTCCTCCTACGAGCAGTACTTC. Amino acid sequence: CSVGASSYEQYF.

This clone was detected only a few times. The CDR3 bases are TGTGCCTGGAGTGGGTCAGGGGGAGGTGTGCAGCCCCAGCATTTT. It specifies CAWSGSGGGVQPQHF. The chain is built from TRBV30 and TRBJ1-5; 7 bases are shared with TRBD1. CDR1 and CDR2 (germline): GTSNPN, SVGIG (reference sequence). This CDR3 spans 15 amino acids. V was clipped by 1 base and J by 7 bases; unmatched bases: 10.

For the CDR3, the DNA is TGTGCCAGCAGCTTGACGTCAGGGGGGGATGGCTACACCTTC. This encodes CASSLTSGGDGYTF. The genes are TRBV7-8 and TRBJ1-2; 7 positions match TRBD1. The CDR3 totals 14 residues. Losses at the gene ends were 3 bases for V and 6 bases for J; bases not matched to a gene: 7. Germline V gene lookup returns CDR1 SGHVS and CDR2 FQNEAQ. Full variable domain (outside the CDR3, taken from reference TRBV7-8 and TRBJ1-2): GAGVSQSPRYKVAKRGQDVALRCDPISGHVSLFWYQQALGQGPEFLTYFQNEAQLDKSGLPSDRFFAERPEGSVSTLKIQRTQQEDSAVYLCASSLTSGGDGYTFGSGTRLTVV.

V and J are TRBV19 and TRBJ1-1; TRBD1 aligns across 8 bases. CDR1 is LNHDA and CDR2 is SQIVND in the germline V gene (reference sequence). This CDR3 is 13 amino acids long. V was clipped by 7 bases and J by 1 base; unmatched bases: 2. CDR3 residues: CASIGTGNTEAFF. The DNA of the CDR3 is TGTGCCAGTATTGGGACAGGGAACACTGAAGCTTTCTTT.

This clone is a singleton in its sample. The V call is TRBV12-3 or TRBV12-4, the J call TRBJ1-5, with 7 bases aligning to TRBD1. The CDR3 is made up of 13 amino acids. V shed 7 bases, J shed 7 bases, and the junction held 7 bases outside the gene matches. The CDR3 loop reads CASNLGQAQPQHF. The CDR3 DNA is TGTGCCAGCAATCTCGGACAGGCCCAGCCCCAGCATTTT.

The V gene is TRBV6-6, the J gene TRBJ2-2; weak D call: TRBD1 (6 bases). Trimming took 7 bases from V and 6 from J, leaving 9 bases between them. The CDR3 length is 12 residues. Per germline, CDR1 MNHNY and CDR2 SVGAGI (reference sequence). The CDR3: CASNHRAGELFF. The CDR3 nucleotides are TGTGCCAGCAACCACAGGGCCGGGGAGCTGTTTTTT.

The rearrangement joins TRBV11-3 to TRBJ2-1; TRBD2 matches at 8 bases. The CDR3 totals 18 residues. The junction had 16 bases not matched to a gene; V was cut back by 0 bases and J by 9 bases. Germline CDR1 and CDR2: SGHNT and YENEEA. This CDR3 is CASSLEGLSGLEESEQFF. In DNA, the CDR3 is TGTGCCAGCAGCTTAGAGGGACTTTCGGGACTAGAGGAGTCTGAGCAGTTCTTC.

The chain carries TRBV19 and TRBJ2-7; TRBD2 is a possible D gene (6 bases). V was cut by 1 base and J by 1 base, with 8 bases left in between. The CDR3 is 14 amino acids. Germline CDR1 LNHDA, CDR2 SQIVND (reference sequence). The CDR3 DNA reads as TGTGCCAGTAGTATAGCGGAGGGGTCCTACGAGCAGTACTTC. Translation gives CASSIAEGSYEQYF.

The chain links TRBV2 to TRBJ1-5, with D perhaps TRBD1 (5 bases). This CDR3 is 14 amino acids long. Germline CDR1 is SNHLY and CDR2 is FYNNEI. The V gene lost 5 bases and the J gene lost 0 bases, with 8 bases spanning the gap. Written as DNA, the CDR3 is TGTGCCAGCAGTCGGGGCTATAGCAATCAGCCCCAGCATTTT. Its protein is CASSRGYSNQPQHF.

The table lists this clone with a few counts. The chain carries TRBV7-3 and TRBJ2-1, with unresolved D. The CDR3 spans 15 residues. Germline V lookup: CDR1 SGHTA, CDR2 FQGTGA. Trimming stripped 1 base from V and 0 bases from J, with 7 bases between. The CDR3 spells CASSLNPASYNEQFF. CDR3 nucleotide sequence: TGTGCCAGCAGCTTAAACCCCGCCTCCTACAATGAGCAGTTCTTC.

This chain links TRBV11-2 with TRBJ2-4, with unresolved D. Per the germline V gene, CDR1 is SGHAT and CDR2 is FQNNGV. Trimming took 2 bases from V and 8 from J, leaving 13 bases between them. The CDR3 extends over 14 amino acids. The CDR3 region has the DNA TGTGCCAGCAGCTTACTCCTCCTCCGGGACATTCAGTACTTC. It codes for CASSLLLLRDIQYF.